The 27 T cell receptor beta chains below come from one sample, sequenced in a study of beta chain features in type 1 diabetes. The authors reverse transcribed all of the isolated RNA, so sequencing captured expressed TCRB transcripts. Measured with immunoSEQ multiplex PCR; TCRdb has only the in-frame clones, and not every one. The table lists roughly 140,000 clones, less than 8.5% of them singletons. The sequenced material came from central memory CD4+ T cells from blood. The receptors originated from a woman aged 25 to 45 in good health.

This clone was detected ten times or more. The chain recombines TRBV30 with TRBJ2-6; possible D gene TRBD2, 5 bases. V was cut by 1 base and J by 5 bases, with 12 bases left in between. CDR3 length: 15 residues. Germline V gene sequence: CDR1 GTSNPN, CDR2 SVGIG (reference sequence). The chain's CDR3 is CAWSERPPRANVLTF. The CDR3 coding sequence is TGTGCCTGGAGTGAGCGGCCCCCCAGGGCCAACGTCCTGACTTTC.

This clone was picked up a small number of times. V gene TRBV11-2 combines with J gene TRBJ2-7; TRBD2 matches 9 bases. CDR3 length: 13 amino acids. Germline assignment: CDR1 SGHAT and CDR2 FQNNGV. The V segment lost 3 bases and the J segment 9 bases; nucleotides outside the gene matches: 6. CDR3 region: CASSLASGTVQYF. CDR3 bases: TGTGCCAGCAGCTTGGCTAGCGGGACCGTGCAGTACTTC.

This chain uses TRBV5-1 with TRBJ2-7, with TRBD1 as a possible D gene (6 bases). The CDR3 runs 14 residues. CDR1 SGHRS and CDR2 YFSETQ come from the germline V gene. Trimming took 3 bases from V and 0 from J, leaving 10 bases between them. CDR3 sequence (DNA): TGCGCCAGCAGCTCTACAGGGACCTCCTACGAGCAGTACTTC. Translation: CASSSTGTSYEQYF.

This clone has just a few counts. This chain uses TRBV7-9 with TRBJ2-7, with D possibly matching TRBD2 (7 bases). The CDR3 has 13 residues. V lost 10 bases, J lost 6 bases, and 19 bases lay in between. The germline gives CDR1 SEHNR, CDR2 FQNEAQ (reference sequence). The CDR3 region is CAIERDNRAEQYF. The CDR3 bases are TGTGCCATTGAGCGGGACAACCGCGCCGAGCAGTACTTC. The variable domain in full, completed from reference TRBV7-9 and TRBJ2-7, reads DTGVSQNPRHKITKRGQNVTFRCDPISEHNRLYWYRQTLGQGPEFLTYFQNEAQLEKSRLLSDRFSAERPKGSFSTLEIQRTEQGDSAMYLCAIERDNRAEQYFGPGTRLTVT.

With regard to this clone: The same CDR3 is also encoded by other DNA sequences in this sample. The chain links TRBV6-5 to TRBJ2-7; TRBD2 aligns across 13 bases. The CDR3 length is 15 residues. The J segment lost 3 bases and the V segment lost 6 bases, leaving 5 bases of the junction unmatched. The V gene's germline CDR1 is MNHEY and CDR2 SVGAGI. CDR3 coding DNA: TGTGCCAGCAGCCCAAGACTAGCGGGGGGCTACGAGCAGTACTTC. Translation: CASSPRLAGGYEQYF.

The chain uses TRBV7-2 and TRBJ2-3, with 9 bases lining up with TRBD2. The V gene's germline CDR1 is SGHTA and CDR2 FQGNSA. The CDR3 is 15 residues long. V lost 5 bases to trimming and J lost 0 bases; unmatched junction nucleotides: 3. CDR3 nucleotide sequence: TGTGCCAGCAGCAAAGGACTAGCGAGCACAGATACGCAGTATTTT. Translated: CASSKGLASTDTQYF.

V is TRBV28 and J is TRBJ1-5, with 9 bases aligning to TRBD1. The germline V gene encodes CDR1 MDHEN and CDR2 SYDVKM. V dropped 4 bases and J dropped 13; count of bases not matched to a gene: 11. This CDR3 is built from 14 residues. The CDR3, as DNA: TGTGCCAGCAGTTCCGGGACAGGGCATCTCCTTCAGCATTTT. Amino acid sequence: CASSSGTGHLLQHF.

This clone came up many times. The junction differs from germline at one of its ends, possibly a read error. V is TRBV2 and J is TRBJ2-7, with 9 bases lining up with TRBD2. In germline, CDR1 is SNHLY, CDR2 FYNNEI. The CDR3 consists of 13 residues. This CDR3 is CASSVGTSNERYF. CDR3 sequence (DNA): TGTGCCAGCAGCGTTGGGACTAGCAACGAGCGGTACTTC.

The V gene is TRBV5-6, the J gene TRBJ1-4; 8 bases align to TRBD1. CDR3 length: 16 amino acids. The germline V gene encodes CDR1 SGHDT and CDR2 YYEEEE. The trim removed 4 bases at V and 5 bases at J, leaving 10 bases unmatched. This chain's CDR3 is CASSLKGQARNEKLFF. The CDR3 bases are TGTGCCAGCAGCCTTAAGGGACAGGCCCGAAATGAAAAACTGTTTTTT.

This clone was seen more than once but under ten times. The CDR3 spells CAWSVPGWSYEQYF. Here the CDR3 DNA reads TGTGCCTGGAGTGTACCGGGGTGGTCCTACGAGCAGTACTTC. V and J are TRBV30 and TRBJ2-7; TRBD2 is a possible D gene (5 bases). Trimming took 0 bases from V and 1 from J, leaving 10 bases between them. The germline V gene has CDR1 GTSNPN and CDR2 SVGIG (reference sequence). The CDR3 has 14 residues. Full variable domain (outside the CDR3, taken from reference TRBV30 and TRBJ2-7): SQTIHQWPATLVQPVGSPLSLECTVEGTSNPNLYWYRQAAGRGLQLLFYSVGIGQISSEVPQNLSASRPQDRQFILSSKKLLLSDSGFYLCAWSVPGWSYEQYFGPGTRLTVT.

This clone has more than one count but fewer than ten. As DNA, the CDR3 is TGTGCCAGCAGCTTTGTGGGACTTGGGCCCCAGCATTTT. It encodes CASSFVGLGPQHF. This sequence joins TRBV7-2 and TRBJ1-5, with a weak D call TRBD1 (5 bases). CDR1 is SGHTA and CDR2 is FQGNSA in the germline V gene. The CDR3 is 13 residues long. V lost 3 bases to trimming and J lost 9 bases, with 12 bases between them.

This clone was observed a handful of times. The CDR3, as DNA: TGTGCCAGCAGCTTAGGAGACTTTAGGGAAGCTTTCTTT. Amino acids: CASSLGDFREAFF. The rearrangement joins TRBV7-2 to TRBJ1-1; D is undetermined. Per germline, CDR1 SGHTA and CDR2 FQGNSA. V was trimmed by 1 base and J by 8 bases, leaving 11 bases between them. The CDR3 loop spans 13 amino acids.

In this sample, this clone turned up a few times. The chain uses TRBV5-1 and TRBJ1-1; 7 bases map to TRBD1. The CDR3 is 14 amino acids. V shed 2 bases, J shed 10 bases, and the junction held 11 bases outside the gene matches. Germline V gene lookup returns CDR1 SGHRS and CDR2 YFSETQ. The CDR3 DNA reads as TGCGCCAGCAGCTTAGGGACAGTTTTAATACCAGCTTTCTTT. It codes for CASSLGTVLIPAFF.

This clone was counted a few times. This rearrangement joins TRBV7-9 to TRBJ1-5; D is perhaps TRBD1 (5 bases). The V and J ends lost 2 bases and 8 bases respectively, with 10 bases between them. The germline gives CDR1 SEHNR, CDR2 FQNEAQ (reference sequence). The CDR3 has 13 amino acids. Written as DNA, the CDR3 is TGTGCCAGCAGCTTACAGGGCGTTGAGCCCCAGCATTTT. The encoded protein is CASSLQGVEPQHF.

The V and J genes are TRBV2 and TRBJ2-3, with D possibly matching TRBD1 (6 bases). Looked up from germline, CDR1 is SNHLY and CDR2 is FYNNEI. V lost 6 bases to trimming and J lost 4 bases, with 14 bases between them. This CDR3 comprises 14 residues. The CDR3 reads CASSVNRVADTQYF. CDR3 nucleotides: TGTGCCAGCAGCGTAAACAGGGTTGCAGATACGCAGTATTTT.

The chain carries TRBV5-1 and TRBJ1-5; TRBD1 is a possible D gene (5 bases). Trimming pared 2 bases from V and 2 bases from J, leaving 8 bases between. The CDR3 spans 14 residues. Germline lookup yields CDR1 SGHRS and CDR2 YFSETQ. The CDR3 sequence is CASSFEGGNQPQHF. The CDR3 nucleotides read TGCGCCAGCAGCTTTGAAGGGGGCAATCAGCCCCAGCATTTT.

The rearrangement joins TRBV5-1 to TRBJ2-3; 10 bases are a match to TRBD2. Germline V gene lookup returns CDR1 SGHRS and CDR2 YFSETQ. The CDR3 has 15 amino acids. V lost 3 bases and J lost 1; bases outside the gene matches: 2. CDR3 in amino acids: CASSSGTSGTDTQYF. CDR3 nucleotides: TGCGCCAGCAGCTCCGGGACTAGCGGCACAGATACGCAGTATTTT.

J is TRBJ2-2 and V is TRBV7-3; the D gene is possibly TRBD1 (5 bases). Germline V gene data show CDR1 as SGHTA and CDR2 as FQGTGA. The V gene lost 2 bases and the J gene lost 6 bases, with 13 bases spanning the gap. The CDR3 sequence is 15 residues long. CDR3 region: CASSLQGREAGELFF. CDR3 coding DNA: TGTGCCAGCAGCTTACAGGGCAGAGAAGCCGGGGAGCTGTTTTTT.

The chain couples TRBV27 to TRBJ2-1, with 7 bases lining up with TRBD2. This CDR3 has 19 amino acids. V shed 1 base, J shed 6 bases, and the junction held 18 bases outside the gene matches. Germline values: CDR1 MNHEY, CDR2 SMNVEV (reference sequence). The CDR3 loop reads CASSLYGRTGRPGLNEQFF. CDR3 in DNA: TGTGCCAGCAGTTTATACGGCAGGACCGGGAGGCCGGGACTCAATGAGCAGTTCTTC.

This clone was picked up many times. V gene TRBV7-6 combines with J gene TRBJ2-1; D uncertain. Trimming took off 2 bases at V and 0 bases at J, with 8 bases between the two ends. This CDR3 is 15 amino acids long. In germline, CDR1 is SGHVS, CDR2 FNYEAQ. CDR3 nucleotides: TGTGCCAGCAGCTTATCCGAGAGCTCCTACAATGAGCAGTTCTTC. Translating it yields CASSLSESSYNEQFF.

This clone was seen a few times. This chain connects TRBV7-2 to TRBJ2-2; 12 bases line up with TRBD2. Unmatched junction bases numbered 10, after V lost 5 bases and J lost 6 bases. There are 17 residues in the CDR3. CDR1 SGHTA and CDR2 FQGNSA come from the germline V gene. CDR3 in amino acids: CASSVGLTSGRAGELFF. CDR3 DNA: TGTGCCAGCAGCGTAGGACTGACTAGCGGGAGAGCCGGGGAGCTGTTTTTT.

CDR3 loop: CASSLMGTGLQETQYF. The DNA of the CDR3 is TGTGCCAGCAGCTTAATGGGGACAGGGTTGCAAGAGACCCAGTACTTC. The chain links TRBV7-9 to TRBJ2-5; 9 bases line up with TRBD1. This CDR3 has 16 residues. With 2 bases clipped from V and 2 bases from J, the junction kept 6 bases outside the gene matches. The germline CDR1 and CDR2 sequences are SEHNR and FQNEAQ (reference sequence).

This chain uses TRBV5-1 with TRBJ1-2, with D unclear. CDR1 SGHRS and CDR2 YFSETQ come from the germline V gene. V was shortened by 0 bases and J by 5 bases, with 14 bases between the two germline ends. The CDR3 totals 15 residues. The CDR3 sequence is CASSLVPGLGYGYTF. The CDR3 DNA reads as TGCGCCAGCAGCTTGGTTCCGGGATTGGGTTATGGCTACACCTTC.

This rearrangement joins TRBV27 to TRBJ2-7; 8 bases are a match to TRBD1. CDR1 and CDR2 (germline): MNHEY, SMNVEV (reference sequence). This CDR3 has 14 amino acids. V gave up 6 bases and J gave up 3 bases; unmatched junction bases: 7. CDR3 sequence: CASRDPGQDYEQYF. CDR3 nucleotides: TGTGCCAGCAGGGATCCGGGACAGGACTACGAGCAGTACTTC.

At least ten counts were recorded for this clone. This chain links TRBV29-1 with TRBJ2-7; no clear D gene. Deletions cut 4 bases from V and 2 bases from J, with 9 bases between. The CDR3 is 12 amino acids. Germline V gene lookup returns CDR1 SQVTM and CDR2 ANQGSEA. The DNA of the CDR3 is TGCAGCGTTGGAGGCTTTGCCTACGAGCAGTACTTC. As protein: CSVGGFAYEQYF.

In its sample, this clone was seen a few times. The rearrangement joins TRBV6-5 to TRBJ2-1; weak D call: TRBD2 (6 bases). Germline assignment: CDR1 MNHEY and CDR2 SVGAGI. There are 16 residues in the CDR3. Between the trimmed V and J ends, which lost 0 bases and 9 bases, there was a span of 18 bases. In DNA form, the CDR3 reads TGTGCCAGCAGTTACTCGAAACTCTCACTAGCTAGTGAGCAGTTCTTC. It encodes CASSYSKLSLASEQFF.

The gene calls are TRBV7-2 and TRBJ2-4, with 16 bases identical to TRBD2. In germline, CDR1 is SGHTA, CDR2 FQGNSA. Unmatched junction bases numbered 5, after V lost 5 bases and J lost 7 bases. The CDR3 is 16 residues long. The CDR3 region has the DNA TGTGCCAGCAGCCTAGGGACTAGCGGGAGGGCGAACATTCAGTACTTC. Translating gives CASSLGTSGRANIQYF.